Listed below are T cell receptor beta chains from one sample, sequenced in a study of T cell responses to AZD1222 COVID-19 vaccine. Profiled with immunoSEQ multiplex PCR; TCRdb holds only in-frame clones, not every one. The table includes 150,000 to 160,000 clones, about 85% detected once. This sample comprised peripheral blood, obtained after recovery from COVID-19. Receptors originate from an adult who had recovered from COVID-19. CDR3s include the opening cysteine and the closing phenylalanine or tryptophan. D genes are given only for firm matches. Size tells how often a clone was seen (once, few, many) or the class of an expanded clone, and some rows leave it out.

>TRBJ2-2|TRBV12-3/TRBV12-4|-|-
TGTGCCAGCAGTTTGCTTCCCCAAGGGGAGCTGTTTTTT
CASSLLPQGELFF
>TRBJ2-2|TRBV2|-|-
TGTGCCAGCAGGACGACTACTAACACCGGGGAGCTGTTTTTT
CASRTTTNTGELFF
>TRBJ1-5|TRBV18|-|-
TGTGCCAGCTCACCAGCAGGGGGCAATCAGCCCCAGCATTTT
CASSPAGGNQPQHF
>TRBJ2-7|TRBV5-1|-|-
TGCGCCAGCAGCTTTCTTTACGATTCCTACGAGCAGTACTTC
CASSFLYDSYEQYF
>TRBJ2-5|TRBV10-3|-|-
TGTGCCGCGCGAGTCGAGGGCGGTGAGACCCAGTACTTC
CAARVEGGETQYF
>TRBJ1-6|TRBV11-2|-|once
TGTGCCAGCAGCTTAGGGGACACGGGCTATAATTCACCCCTCCACTTT
CASSLGDTGYNSPLHF
>TRBJ2-1|TRBV10-3|-|few
TGTGCCATCGGTCCCCGGGCCCCGATATTCTACAATGAGCAGTTCTTC
CAIGPRAPIFYNEQFF
>TRBJ1-1|TRBV4-2|-|-
TGTGCCAGCAGCCGTCCTGGATGGAGGGGTGACACTGAAGCTTTCTTT
CASSRPGWRGDTEAFF
>TRBJ1-3|TRBV9|-|few
TGTGCCAGCAGCGTACAGGGAGGTTCCGGAAACACCATATATTTT
CASSVQGGSGNTIYF
>TRBJ2-5|TRBV7-2|TRBD2|once
TGTGCCAGCAGCCCCCGACTAGGGGGGGGCGGGGGGGAGACCCAGTACTTC
CASSPRLGGGGGETQYF
>TRBJ2-1|TRBV7-8|TRBD1|-
TGTGCCAGCAGCTCTCGTACGGGACAGGGGGCAAATGAGCAGTTCTTC
CASSSRTGQGANEQFF
>TRBJ1-4|TRBV7-2|-|-
TGTGCCAGCAGCTTAGGGTGGGGTGCGGCTAATGAAAAACTGTTTTTT
CASSLGWGAANEKLFF
>TRBJ1-4|TRBV5-1|-|-
TGCGCCAGCAGCTTGGCAACACTCAAACGAGGCGAAAAACTGTTTTTT
CASSLATLKRGEKLFF
>TRBJ1-2|TRBV5-1|TRBD1|-
TGCGCCAGCAGCTCGGGACAGGGGGCTTCCTATGGCTACACCTTC
CASSSGQGASYGYTF
>TRBJ2-7|TRBV7-8|TRBD2|-
TGTGCCAGCAGCTTAGATACCGGGACTAGCGCGTTTTACGAGCAGTACTTC
CASSLDTGTSAFYEQYF
>TRBJ2-7|TRBV2|TRBD1|-
TGTGCCAGCAGCCCTGACGGGACAGGGTCCTACGAGCAGTACTTC
CASSPDGTGSYEQYF
>TRBJ1-2|TRBV12-3/TRBV12-4|-|-
TGTGCCAGCAGTTCAGGTTATGGCTACACCTTC
CASSSGYGYTF
>TRBJ2-1|TRBV10-3|-|-
TGTGCCATCAGCGAAAGTGGGGTAGGCAATGAGCAGTTCTTC
CAISESGVGNEQFF
>TRBJ1-5|TRBV11-2|-|-
TGTGCCAGCAGCTTAGACTGGGGCAATCAGCCCCAGCATTTT
CASSLDWGNQPQHF
>TRBJ2-3|TRBV9|-|-
TGTGCCAGCAGCGTAGAGTGGCGGAGCCCCACAGATACGCAGTATTTT
CASSVEWRSPTDTQYF
>TRBJ1-3|TRBV2|-|-
TGTGCCAGCAGTGAATCGGGGACTGGAAACACCATATATTTT
CASSESGTGNTIYF
>TRBJ1-1|TRBV19|TRBD1|once
TGTGCCAGTAGTGATCGGGACAGTCAACGACATCAAACTGAAGCTTTCTTT
CASSDRDSQRHQTEAFF
>TRBJ1-6|TRBV19|-|-
TGTGCCACCGAGAGTAGAAGCAATTCACCCCTCCACTTT
CATESRSNSPLHF
>TRBJ1-5|TRBV4-3|-|-
TGCGCCAGCAGCCTACACAGGGGCAATCAGCCCCAGCATTTT
CASSLHRGNQPQHF
>TRBJ1-1|TRBV24-1|TRBD1|-
TGTGCCACCAGTTCCACAGGGGGCGTCACTGAAGCTTTCTTT
CATSSTGGVTEAFF
>TRBJ1-6|TRBV20-1|TRBD1|-
TGCAGTGCTAGTGACAGGGGCTATAATTCACCCCTCCACTTT
CSASDRGYNSPLHF
>TRBJ1-3|TRBV27|TRBD1|-
TGTGCCAGCACCTTACGGGGACAGGTCTCTGGAAACACCATATATTTT
CASTLRGQVSGNTIYF
>TRBJ2-7|TRBV28|TRBD1|-
TGTGCCAGCAGTAGAAGACAGGGGGCGAAGTTTCGGTTC
CASSRRQGAKFRF
>TRBJ2-2|TRBV9|-|-
TGTGCCAGCAGCGTAGGTGTCCGGGCCCAAGAGCTGTTTTTT
CASSVGVRAQELFF
>TRBJ2-1|TRBV27|-|-
TGTGCCAGCAGGACTGAATTTTCCTACAATGAGCAGTTCTTC
CASRTEFSYNEQFF
>TRBJ1-3|TRBV10-3|TRBD1|-
TGTGCCATCAGTGGAGATGATATAGGGGGCCCTCTTGGAGGAACCATATATTTT
CAISGDDIGGPLGGTIYF
>TRBJ1-1|TRBV20-1|-|-
TGCAGTGCCCTGACTCGTACTGAAGCTTTCTTT
CSALTRTEAFF
>TRBJ2-7|TRBV6-5|-|few
TGTGCCAGCAGCACCGGGGGGCGCGAGCAGTACTTC
CASSTGGREQYF
>TRBJ2-5|TRBV7-9|-|-
TGTGCCAGCAGCTTCAGGTCATGGGATGAGACCCAGTACTTC
CASSFRSWDETQYF
>TRBJ2-7|TRBV28|-|-
TGTGCCAGCAGTTTAACCAGCTCCTACGAGCAGTACTTC
CASSLTSSYEQYF
>TRBJ1-1|TRBV24-1|-|-
TGTGCCACCAGTGCGGCGTACGGGAACACTGAAGCTTTCTTT
CATSAAYGNTEAFF
>TRBJ2-7|TRBV24-1|-|-
TGTGCCACCAGTGGGGGGGACAGCACCTACGAGCAGTACTTC
CATSGGDSTYEQYF
>TRBJ1-1|TRBV5-6|-|once
TGTGCCAGCAGCTCCGTAAGGGGGGGTGAAGCTTTCTTT
CASSSVRGGEAFF
>TRBJ2-5|TRBV29-1|-|-
TGCAGCGTTGGGTCCGTAGCACAAGAGACCCAGTACTTC
CSVGSVAQETQYF
>TRBJ1-1|TRBV7-9|-|-
TGTGCCAGCAGCTTAAGCCAGGGAGTGAGCACTGAAGCTTTCTTT
CASSLSQGVSTEAFF
>TRBJ1-6|TRBV6-5|TRBD1|-
TGTGCCAGCAGTTACAAGTACAGGGGAGAATCACCCCTCCACTTT
CASSYKYRGESPLHF
>TRBJ1-4|TRBV25-1|-|-
TGTGCCAGCAGTGTCGAGCGAGGTGAAAAACTGTTTTTT
CASSVERGEKLFF
>TRBJ2-1|TRBV28|TRBD2|-
TGTGCCAGCAGTTCCATAGCGGGACTGGCCTCCAATGAGCAGTTCTTC
CASSSIAGLASNEQFF
>TRBJ2-1|TRBV19|TRBD2|once
TGTGCCAGTAGTACCAATAGCGGGAGCTTGAATGAGCAGTTCTTC
CASSTNSGSLNEQFF
>TRBJ2-7|TRBV18|TRBD2|-
TGTGCCAGCTCAACAAGCGGGAGGGCCAGCTACGAGCAGTACTTC
CASSTSGRASYEQYF
>TRBJ1-2|TRBV7-2|-|-
TGTGCCAGCAGCACCGACAGGCTCTATGGCTACACCTTC
CASSTDRLYGYTF
>TRBJ2-7|TRBV23-1|-|-
TGCGCCAGCAGTCAATGGTACGGTCAGGGGAGCTCCTACGAGCAGTACTTC
CASSQWYGQGSSYEQYF